The entry below gives a single T cell receptor beta chain sequence along with its context. Its cognate antigen has yet to be identified. One base away there is no much larger clone; base qualities are not given. The immunoSEQ Assay, a bias-controlled multiplex PCR, was used to amplify TCRbeta CDR3 regions from genomic DNA. The authors processed their data as follows. The number of nucleated cells in each sample was estimated from the amplification of reference gene primers within the assay. To quantify the absolute abundance of each unique TCRbeta CDR3 rearrangement, sequence reads were collapsed and filtered. For each sample, productive Simpson clonality was calculated as the square root of Simpson's diversity index across productive rearrangements. In TCRdb, the immuneACCESS table is reduced to in-frame sequences with V and J assigned. These tables do not hold every clone; where another copy was compared, an unresolved V gene accounts for under half, and the others remain unexplained. Clone size and V and J calls were adopted from that table, with D and trimming inferred from the DNA. This sample has fewer than 300,000 clones in its table, and approximately 84% of those were observed once. The ten largest clones take up about 1.6% of the sample.

The sample originates from a study of blood T cell repertoires in COVID-19 (dated by TCRdb to 2018 to 2021). A note on the overall study: The collaborator samples originated in the United States, Italy and Spain and spanned the acute and convalescent phases of COVID-19. The prospective study material was composed of cDNA or gDNA derived from T cells, B-cell-depleted T cells, or PBMCs. The samples were drawn from the first 160 participants of the ongoing ImmuneRACE study and from 950 to 1,500 subjects provided by 6 global collaborators. A freely available public database, intended as a resource for researchers studying the immune response to SARS-CoV-2, is where the repertoires were released. Nearly every sample came with metadata listing a de-identified subject ID, COVID-19 status, age in years and sex. Where available, HLA class I and class II types were taken from metadata supplied by the sample provider and were not determined by assay-based typing. Subjects who had been exposed to COVID-19, were actively infected with it, or had recovered from it provided the deeply sampled blood TCRbeta repertoires that made up the dataset. Broader findings and caveats from the paper: How much clinical and demographic metadata was included differed by source and by participant, and the metadata was provided uncurated.

One collaborating source in Seattle enrolled patients during active infection and followed them longitudinally through the course of disease. Each collaborating institution followed its own protocols to collect whole blood in K2EDTA tubes. For TCRbeta analysis, collaborator samples were shipped as frozen whole blood, as isolated PBMCs, or as DNA extracted from either sample type. Trimming takes 1 base from V and 6 bases from J, and the germline ends sit 13 bases apart. The CDR3 has 15 amino acids, counting the end cysteine and phenylalanine. The CDR3 DNA has 45 bases and is translated from base 1. CDR1 and CDR2 were assigned from the germline V gene as MNHNS and SASEGT.

The source is a human donor with COVID-19, enrolled during active disease. The donor label of this sample is uncertain. The sequencing input was peripheral blood. The chain couples TRBV6-1 to TRBJ1-5; the D segment could be TRBD1, given 6 matching bases. The sequence in DNA is TGTGCCAGCAGTGAAGGGACAGTAAGGACTCAGCCCCAGCATTTT. Its protein reads: CASSEGTVRTQPQHF.